These T cell receptor beta chains were read from a single sample in a study of blood T cell repertoires in COVID-19. Clones were sequenced by immunoSEQ multiplex PCR, and TCRdb holds only the in-frame ones, with some missing. The sample consists of roughly 300,000 clones, approximately 91% of them appearing once. Sequencing was carried out using PBMCs or T cells enriched from blood (not recorded which). These TCRs come from a woman in her forties with acute COVID-19. Both conserved end residues are part of each CDR3. Fields, in order: V gene, J gene, CDR3 length, CDR3 protein.

TRBV4-1	TRBJ1-1	15	CASSQDGGGGTEAFF
TRBV4-1	TRBJ1-5	17	CASSQDSTGVGNQPQHF
TRBV5-8	TRBJ1-1	16	CASSQTLDRGGTEAFF
TRBV7-9	TRBJ2-3	14	CASSPDSSTDTQYF
TRBV5-5	TRBJ2-5	15	CASSPYTGVEETQYF
TRBV6-6	TRBJ2-2	13	CASSGDNTGELFF
TRBV6-1	TRBJ1-1	16	CASSAPEVRKNTEAFF
TRBV19	TRBJ2-7	14	CASSIREGHGEQYF
TRBV25-1	TRBJ1-1	18	CASSEYRGTGIQNTEAFF
TRBV5-4	TRBJ2-7	15	CASSLRRGVYYEQYF
TRBV2	TRBJ2-7	13	CASSASGSYEQYF
TRBV11-2	TRBJ2-2	13	CASSSTNTGELFF
TRBV28	TRBJ1-2	14	CASSPRGGPYGYTF
TRBV5-5	TRBJ2-3	16	CASSLGVAAVTDTQYF
TRBV13	TRBJ2-1	16	CASRERASGGYNEQFF
TRBV5-4	TRBJ1-2	12	CASSLDSPGYTF
TRBV7-9	TRBJ1-2	12	CASSLPGYGYTF
TRBV4-3	TRBJ2-7	14	CASSLRGQPYEQYF
TRBV29-1	TRBJ1-6	13	CSARDSPNSPLHF
TRBV27	TRBJ2-3	15	CASSSLGGERYTQYF
TRBV4-2	TRBJ1-1	15	CASSQVVSGNTEAFF
TRBV2	TRBJ2-2	15	CASSADRGPTGELFF
TRBV9	TRBJ1-5	12	CASSVLSATQHF
TRBV6-5	TRBJ2-5	16	CASSYSFRGIQETQYF
TRBV2	TRBJ1-5	14	CASSEIGDNQPQHF
TRBV5-1	TRBJ1-3	13	CASRNRGPDTIYF
TRBV4-1	TRBJ1-1	15	CASSQTGLMNTEAFF
TRBV5-1	TRBJ2-2	15	CASRIPNRGTGELFF
TRBV9	TRBJ1-2	15	CASSPEGRAGDPIAF
TRBV27	TRBJ2-1	13	CASSLAIDNEQFF
TRBV2	TRBJ1-2	14	CASSWPGQGYGYTF
TRBV4-2	TRBJ1-6	16	CASSQAAGALGSPLHF
TRBV6-5	TRBJ1-2	15	CASSSRQGANYGYTF
TRBV19	TRBJ2-7	14	CASSIGTGVGEQYF
TRBV24-1	TRBJ2-5	17	CATSDPQLAGSLETQYF
TRBV4-1	TRBJ1-4	17	CASSRRQGLSTNEKLFF
TRBV28	TRBJ1-3	16	CASSYYAGTAGNTIYF
TRBV3-1/TRBV3-2	TRBJ1-4	16	CASSPEFGRYNEKLFF
TRBV2	TRBJ2-3	18	CASTLIGASGGRTDTQYF
TRBV10-2	TRBJ1-2	12	CASSDGSYGYTF
TRBV7-2	TRBJ2-3	13	CAARAGGADTQYF
TRBV12-3/TRBV12-4	TRBJ1-1	12	CASSPSSQEAFF
TRBV7-2	TRBJ2-2	15	CASSLGALRTGELFF
TRBV7-3	TRBJ2-1	15	CASSRGALGVDEQFF
TRBV11-3	TRBJ2-5	11	CASAGGGTQYF
TRBV30	TRBJ1-2	13	CAWSVSGQGASDF
TRBV2	TRBJ1-1	14	CASSEDGLGAEAFF
TRBV19	TRBJ2-3	15	CASSTSGQARDTQYF
TRBV24-1	TRBJ2-7	15	CATSDRGDSAYEQYF